This TCR beta chain appears in the sequencing data of a study of cytomegalovirus exposure and HLA in healthy donors. Study-level information: HLA-typed donors were the source of about 85 million unique TCRs held in an early data release. General study findings and limits: Exclusion as indistinguishable affected some V segments, including TRBV6-2 and TRBV6-3.

A note on this clone: The antigen is unknown.

The PCR ran on 60 Vbeta and 13 Jbeta primers. Profiled with immunoSEQ multiplex PCR; TCRdb holds only in-frame clones, not every one. The table records 150,000 or so clones, over 60% of them present only once. J gave up 5 bases and V 1 base, and 4 bases lay outside the gene matches. From germline, CDR1 is SGHAT and CDR2 FQNNGV. The CDR3 has 14 residues. The specimen sequenced was PBMCs. The chain has TRBV11-2 and TRBJ2-7; 8 bases fit TRBD2. The TCR comes from a man in his forties in good health and CMV-seropositive. CDR3 in amino acids: CASSLAGGRHEQYF. The CDR3 nucleotides read TGTGCCAGCAGCTTAGCGGGAGGGCGCCACGAGCAGTACTTC.